The 18 T cell receptor beta chains in this list originate from one sample, sequenced in a study. From the 5' RACE reads, TCRdb called clonotypes with MiXCR, one entry per CDR3 protein. The table lists 62,000 or so distinct CDR3 sequences, around a fifth of them singletons. The sample was memory CD4+ T cells sorted from a lymph node. The subset denotes: memory CD4+ T cells, CD4+CD45RO+CD25-. These receptors originate from a female donor with breast cancer.

This chain joins TRBV5-1 and TRBJ2-2, with D perhaps matching TRBD2 (6 bases). The germline V gene has CDR1 SGHRS and CDR2 YFSETQ. The germline V and J ends were trimmed by 1 base and 5 bases, with 12 bases remaining between them. The CDR3 consists of 15 residues. The CDR3 sequence is CASSLFAGSTGELFF. DNA of the CDR3: TGCGCCAGCAGCTTGTTCGCGGGAAGTACCGGGGAGCTGTTTTTT. The full variable domain, its missing parts supplied by reference TRBV5-1 and TRBJ2-2, is KAGVTQTPRYLIKTRGQQVTLSCSPISGHRSVSWYQQTPGQGLQFLFEYFSETQRNKGNFPGRFSGRQFSNSRSEMNVSTLELGDSALYLCASSLFAGSTGELFFGEGSRLTVL.

This clonotype was counted between two and nine times. In DNA, the CDR3 is TGCGCCAGCAGCCTTACCTATCGACAGGCAAACTATGGCTACACCTTC. It is translated as CASSLTYRQANYGYTF. The rearrangement joins TRBV5-1 to TRBJ1-2; possible D gene TRBD1, 6 bases. The germline V gene has CDR1 SGHRS and CDR2 YFSETQ. The germline V and J ends were trimmed by 4 bases and 2 bases, with 18 bases remaining between them. The length of the CDR3 is 16 residues. Together with reference TRBV5-1 and TRBJ1-2, the CDR3 gives the full variable domain: KAGVTQTPRYLIKTRGQQVTLSCSPISGHRSVSWYQQTPGQGLQFLFEYFSETQRNKGNFPGRFSGRQFSNSRSEMNVSTLELGDSALYLCASSLTYRQANYGYTFGSGTRLTVV.

With regard to this clonotype: No conserved phenylalanine or tryptophan is present at the end of the CDR3, so a read error is the likely explanation. V and J are TRBV6-2 or TRBV6-3 and TRBJ1-3, with D perhaps TRBD1 (6 bases). This CDR3 contains 15 residues. Per the germline V gene, CDR1 is MNHEY and CDR2 is SVGEGT. V was trimmed by 5 bases and J by 7 bases, leaving 18 bases between them. The CDR3 sequence is CASSDPDRNGNTIYS. The CDR3 nucleotides are TGTGCCAGCAGTGACCCTGACAGGAATGGGAACACCATATATTCT.

This clonotype was counted a single time. This may be a read error: a much more frequent sequence differs by one nucleotide. The CDR3 coding sequence is TGCAGCGTTGTCGGACAGATGAATGAAGAACTGTTTTTT. Its translation is CSVVGQMNEELFF. The rearrangement joins TRBV29-1 to TRBJ1-4; tentative D call: TRBD1 (6 bases). This CDR3 has 13 residues. Germline assignment: CDR1 SQVTM and CDR2 ANQGSEA.

This clonotype was counted only a few times. V is TRBV6-5 and J is TRBJ1-2, with 7 bases identical to TRBD1. Germline V lookup: CDR1 MNHEY, CDR2 SVGAGI. This CDR3 region has 12 residues. J lost 8 bases, V lost 6 bases, and 6 bases had no gene match. This chain's CDR3 is CASSTGDRGYTF. CDR3 DNA sequence: TGTGCCAGCAGCACAGGGGATCGGGGCTACACCTTC.

J is TRBJ1-4 and V is TRBV12-3 or TRBV12-4; unclear D gene. This CDR3 has 14 amino acids. The V end was cut by 6 bases, the J end by 8 bases, with 16 bases between. The CDR3 bases are TGTGCCAGCAGCTACAGCACCGGCAACGAAAAACTGTTTTTT. This encodes CASSYSTGNEKLFF.

Comment on this clonotype: A single base separates this from a much larger clone, so it may be a read error. The V call is TRBV20-1, the J call TRBJ2-2; TRBD2 agrees at 8 bases. This CDR3 comprises 14 residues. Germline CDR1 and CDR2: DFQATT and SNEGSKA (reference sequence). The DNA for the CDR3 is TGCAGTACTAGAACCCAGCGGGAGACCGGGGAGCTGTTTTTT. As protein: CSTRTQRETGELFF.

This clonotype has more than one count but fewer than ten. V is TRBV6-6 and J is TRBJ2-7, with unresolved D. V lost 7 bases, J lost 3 bases, and 13 bases lay in between. Germline CDR1 and CDR2: MNHNY and SVGAGI (reference sequence). This CDR3 is built from 13 residues. CDR3 residues: CASTNFLGYEQYF. In DNA, the CDR3 is TGTGCCAGCACCAACTTCTTGGGCTACGAGCAGTACTTC.

The chain is built from TRBV28 and TRBJ2-5; weak D call: TRBD1 (5 bases). Trimming removed 7 bases at V and 5 bases at J, with 14 bases between. This CDR3 has 13 amino acids. Looked up from germline, CDR1 is MDHEN and CDR2 is SYDVKM. The CDR3 sequence is CASKLWGLETQYF. In DNA form, the CDR3 reads TGTGCCAGCAAGCTATGGGGCCTGGAGACCCAGTACTTC.

The table lists this clonotype with a count of one. This may come from a read error, since a much larger clone is one base off. It is likely a read error, because the conserved phenylalanine at the end of the CDR3 is missing. V and J are TRBV5-1 and TRBJ1-6; a weak D match, TRBD1 (6 bases). The CDR3 is made up of 12 amino acids. Germline-derived CDR1 and CDR2 are SGHRS and YFSETQ. Between the trimmed V and J ends, which lost 4 bases and 10 bases, there was a span of 9 bases. The CDR3 loop reads CASSMGGSPLHS. DNA of the CDR3: TGCGCCAGCAGCATGGGGGGCTCACCCCTCCACTCT.

Many counts were recorded for this clonotype. The chain recombines TRBV5-1 with TRBJ2-5; D may be TRBD1 (6 bases). The CDR3 spans 15 residues. Germline assignment: CDR1 SGHRS and CDR2 YFSETQ. Trimming took 4 bases from V and 5 from J, leaving 18 bases between them. As DNA, the CDR3 is TGCGCCAGCAGCCCCCTGGCCAGGGACATTGAGACCCAGTACTTC. As protein: CASSPLARDIETQYF.

This clonotype was seen many times. V and J are TRBV5-1 and TRBJ2-7, with 8 bases matching TRBD2. J lost 2 bases, V lost 0 bases, and 7 bases had no gene match. CDR3 length: 16 residues. Germline lookup yields CDR1 SGHRS and CDR2 YFSETQ. The CDR3 DNA follows: TGCGCCAGCAGCTTGGCCGTCGGGAGGGCCACCTACGAGCAGTACTTC. Encoded protein: CASSLAVGRATYEQYF. The complete variable domain, with remaining parts taken from reference TRBV5-1 and TRBJ2-7, reads KAGVTQTPRYLIKTRGQQVTLSCSPISGHRSVSWYQQTPGQGLQFLFEYFSETQRNKGNFPGRFSGRQFSNSRSEMNVSTLELGDSALYLCASSLAVGRATYEQYFGPGTRLTVT.

Details on this clonotype: Being one base from a much bigger clone, this may be a read error. The chain recombines TRBV6-1 with TRBJ1-2; 7 nucleotides match TRBD1. Germline-derived CDR1 and CDR2 are MNHNS and SASEGT. CDR3 length: 14 residues. CDR3 sequence: CVSSGWTGLYGYTF. In DNA, the CDR3 is TGTGTCAGCAGTGGCTGGACAGGCCTTTATGGCTACACCTTC.

The chain combines TRBV28 with TRBJ2-3, with a tentative D call TRBD1 (7 bases). The V end was cut by 8 bases, the J end by 1 base, with 16 bases between. The CDR3 has 15 amino acids. Germline V gene sequence: CDR1 MDHEN, CDR2 SYDVKM. DNA of the CDR3: TGTGCCAGCCTCCAGGGGGGTGATGGCACAGATACGCAGTATTTT. This translates into CASLQGGDGTDTQYF.

Only a few counts were recorded for this clonotype. The gene calls are TRBV5-1 and TRBJ2-2; TRBD1 matches at 7 bases. After removal of 4 bases from V and 1 base from J, the junction contained 4 bases not matched to a gene. This CDR3 has 15 residues. Germline lookup yields CDR1 SGHRS and CDR2 YFSETQ. The CDR3 nucleotides read TGCGCCAGCAGCGCAAGGACAGGGAACACCGGGGAGCTGTTTTTT. Translating it yields CASSARTGNTGELFF.

This clonotype was recorded at least ten times. The chain recombines TRBV6-2 or TRBV6-3 with TRBJ2-2; D may match TRBD1 or TRBD2 (6 bases each). Germline values: CDR1 MNHEY, CDR2 SVGEGT. Trimming pared 8 bases from V and 3 bases from J, leaving 10 bases between. The CDR3 runs to 13 residues. The CDR3 loop reads CASGRGDTGELFF. DNA of the CDR3: TGTGCCAGCGGAAGGGGGGACACCGGGGAGCTGTTTTTT.

This clonotype was observed a few times. The chain has TRBV4-2 and TRBJ2-7, with a possible D match to TRBD2 (6 bases). Trimming pared 0 bases from V and 2 bases from J, leaving 11 bases between. The germline V gene has CDR1 LGHNA and CDR2 YNFKEQ. There are 15 residues in the CDR3. The DNA for the CDR3 is TGTGCCAGCAGCCAAGAATCCGGGGGAACCTACGAGCAGTACTTC. Its protein is CASSQESGGTYEQYF.

The V gene is TRBV6-2 or TRBV6-3, the J gene TRBJ1-1; D gene unclear. From germline, CDR1 is MNHEY and CDR2 SVGEGT. Deletions cut 7 bases from V and 9 bases from J, with 18 bases between. This CDR3 region has 13 residues. CDR3 nucleotides: TGTGCCAGCATTAAATATTCGGAGGGAAAAGCTTTCTTT. Protein: CASIKYSEGKAFF.